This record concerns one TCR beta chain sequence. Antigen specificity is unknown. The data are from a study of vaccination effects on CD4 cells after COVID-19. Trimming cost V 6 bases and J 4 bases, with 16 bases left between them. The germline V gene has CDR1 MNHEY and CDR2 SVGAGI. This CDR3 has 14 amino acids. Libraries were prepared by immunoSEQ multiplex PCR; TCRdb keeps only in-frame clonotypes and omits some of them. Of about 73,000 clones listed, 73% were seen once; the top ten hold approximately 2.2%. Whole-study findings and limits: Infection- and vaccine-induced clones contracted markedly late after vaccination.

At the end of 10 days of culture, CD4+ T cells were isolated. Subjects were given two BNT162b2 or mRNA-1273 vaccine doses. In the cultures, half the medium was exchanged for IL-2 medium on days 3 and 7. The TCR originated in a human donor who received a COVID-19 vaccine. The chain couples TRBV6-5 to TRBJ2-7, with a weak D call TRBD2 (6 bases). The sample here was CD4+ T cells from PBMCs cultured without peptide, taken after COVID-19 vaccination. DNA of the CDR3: TGTGCCAGCAGGGTCGGGAGAGGCCTATACGAGCAGTACGTC. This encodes CASRVGRGLYEQYV.